This T cell receptor (beta chain) stems from a study of shared clonotypes between healthy human individuals. Naive CD8 isolation took CD45RO-negative cells positively selected for CCR7 and excluded terminally differentiated effector memory CD45RA+ cells. Per sorted-subset replicate PCR, input was 150 to 250 ng DNA, representing tens of thousands of T cell genomes. Profiled with immunoSEQ multiplex PCR; TCRdb holds only in-frame clones, not every one. Counted here are some 2.1 million clones, about 95% occurring once; the ten biggest clones make up 1% to 1.3%. Notes on the study in general: Among the subsets, naive ones generally showed larger estimated richness than memory ones.

About this clone: The antigen remains undetermined. Other DNA sequences of this sample code for an identical CDR3.

CDR3 length: 13 residues. V was trimmed by 6 bases and J by 3 bases, leaving 11 bases between them. In germline, CDR1 is MNHEY, CDR2 SVGAGI. Sequenced material: naive CD8+ T cells sorted from blood. This TCR derives from a man aged 18 to 29 in good health. The chain recombines TRBV6-5 with TRBJ1-2, with D perhaps TRBD1 (5 bases). The DNA of the CDR3 is TGTGCCAGCAGGACCGGGACGGACTATGGCTACACCTTC. This codes for CASRTGTDYGYTF.